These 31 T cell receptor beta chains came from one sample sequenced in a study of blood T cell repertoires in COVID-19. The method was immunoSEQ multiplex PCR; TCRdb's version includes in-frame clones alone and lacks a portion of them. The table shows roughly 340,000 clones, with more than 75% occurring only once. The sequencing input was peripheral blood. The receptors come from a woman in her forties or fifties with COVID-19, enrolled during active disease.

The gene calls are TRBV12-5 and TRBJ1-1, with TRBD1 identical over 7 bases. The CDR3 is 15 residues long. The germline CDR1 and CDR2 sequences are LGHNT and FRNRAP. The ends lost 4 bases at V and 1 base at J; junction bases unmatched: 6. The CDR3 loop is CASGWKQGRNTEAFF. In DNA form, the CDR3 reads TGTGCTAGTGGTTGGAAACAGGGGAGGAACACTGAAGCTTTCTTT.

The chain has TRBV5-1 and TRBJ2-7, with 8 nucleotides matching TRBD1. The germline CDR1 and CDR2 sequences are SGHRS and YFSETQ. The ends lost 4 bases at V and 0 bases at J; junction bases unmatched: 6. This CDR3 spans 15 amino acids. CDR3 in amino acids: CASSHLQGASYEQYF. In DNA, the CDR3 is TGCGCCAGCAGCCACCTCCAGGGGGCCTCCTACGAGCAGTACTTC.

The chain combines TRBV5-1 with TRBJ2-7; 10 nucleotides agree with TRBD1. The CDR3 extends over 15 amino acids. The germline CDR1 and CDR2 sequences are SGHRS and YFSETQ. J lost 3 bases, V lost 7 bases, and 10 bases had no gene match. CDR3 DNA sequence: TGCGCCAGCGCTCCCCTAGGGACAGGGGTCTACGAGCAGTACTTC. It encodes CASAPLGTGVYEQYF.

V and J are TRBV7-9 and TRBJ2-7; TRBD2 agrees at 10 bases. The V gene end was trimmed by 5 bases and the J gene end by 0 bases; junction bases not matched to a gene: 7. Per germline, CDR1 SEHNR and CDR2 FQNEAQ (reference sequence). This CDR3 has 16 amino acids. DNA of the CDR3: TGTGCCAGCAGCCTAGGGACTAGCGTTAGCTCCTACGAGCAGTACTTC. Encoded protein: CASSLGTSVSSYEQYF.

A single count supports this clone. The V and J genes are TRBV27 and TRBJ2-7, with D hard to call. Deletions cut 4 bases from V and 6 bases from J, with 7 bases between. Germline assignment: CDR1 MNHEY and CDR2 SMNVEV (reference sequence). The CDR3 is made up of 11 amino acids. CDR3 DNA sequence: TGTGCCAGCAGTTCCTACGGCGAGCAGTACTTC. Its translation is CASSSYGEQYF.

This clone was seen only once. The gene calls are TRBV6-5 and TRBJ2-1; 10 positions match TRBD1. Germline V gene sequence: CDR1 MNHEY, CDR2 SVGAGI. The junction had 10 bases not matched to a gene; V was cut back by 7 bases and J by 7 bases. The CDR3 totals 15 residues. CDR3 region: CASTRTRDRGNEQFF. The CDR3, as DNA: TGTGCCAGCACTCGGACGCGGGACAGGGGTAATGAGCAGTTCTTC.

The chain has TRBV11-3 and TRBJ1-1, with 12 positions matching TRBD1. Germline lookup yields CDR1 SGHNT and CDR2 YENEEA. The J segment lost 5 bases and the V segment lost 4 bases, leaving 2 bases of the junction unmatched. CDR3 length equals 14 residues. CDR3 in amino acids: CASSSGQGATEAFF. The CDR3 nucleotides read TGTGCCAGCAGCTCGGGACAGGGGGCGACTGAAGCTTTCTTT.

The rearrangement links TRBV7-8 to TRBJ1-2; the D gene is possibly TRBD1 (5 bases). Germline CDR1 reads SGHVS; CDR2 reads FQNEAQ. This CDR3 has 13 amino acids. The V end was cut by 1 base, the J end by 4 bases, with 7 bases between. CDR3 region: CASSLGQGYGYTF. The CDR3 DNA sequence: TGTGCCAGCAGCTTAGGGCAGGGCTATGGCTACACCTTC.

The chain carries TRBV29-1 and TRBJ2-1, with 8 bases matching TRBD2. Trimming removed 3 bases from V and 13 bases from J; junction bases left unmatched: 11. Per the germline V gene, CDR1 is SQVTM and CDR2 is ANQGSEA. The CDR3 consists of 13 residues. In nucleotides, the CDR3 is TGCAGCGTTGACCTTACTAGCGGTTCCCGACAGTTCTTC. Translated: CSVDLTSGSRQFF.

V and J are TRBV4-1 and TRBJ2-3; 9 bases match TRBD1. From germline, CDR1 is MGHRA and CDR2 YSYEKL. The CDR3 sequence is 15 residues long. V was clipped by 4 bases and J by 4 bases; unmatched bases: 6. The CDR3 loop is CASSRSRTGADTQYF. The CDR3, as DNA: TGCGCCAGCAGCCGCTCAAGGACAGGGGCAGATACGCAGTATTTT.

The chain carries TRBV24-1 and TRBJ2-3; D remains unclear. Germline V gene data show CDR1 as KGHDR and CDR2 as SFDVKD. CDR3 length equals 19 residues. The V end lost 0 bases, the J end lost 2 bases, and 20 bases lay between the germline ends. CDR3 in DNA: TGTGCCACCAGTGATTTGCACGGTTTAGTACCCGTCAACACAGATACGCAGTATTTT. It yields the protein CATSDLHGLVPVNTDTQYF.

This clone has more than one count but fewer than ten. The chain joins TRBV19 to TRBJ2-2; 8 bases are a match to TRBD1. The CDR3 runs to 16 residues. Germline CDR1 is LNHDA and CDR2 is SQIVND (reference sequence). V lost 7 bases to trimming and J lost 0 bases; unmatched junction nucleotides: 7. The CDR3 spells CASTPTGVANTGELFF. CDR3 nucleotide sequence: TGTGCCAGTACCCCGACAGGGGTGGCGAACACCGGGGAGCTGTTTTTT. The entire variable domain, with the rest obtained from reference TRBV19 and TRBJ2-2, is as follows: DGGITQSPKYLFRKEGQNVTLSCEQNLNHDAMYWYRQDPGQGLRLIYYSQIVNDFQKGDIAEGYSVSREKKESFPLTVTSAQKNPTAFYLCASTPTGVANTGELFFGEGSRLTVL.

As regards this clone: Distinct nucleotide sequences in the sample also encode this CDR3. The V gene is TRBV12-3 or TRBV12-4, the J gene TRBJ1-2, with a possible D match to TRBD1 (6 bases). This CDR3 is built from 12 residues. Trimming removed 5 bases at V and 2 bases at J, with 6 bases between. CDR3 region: CASSTGNYGYTF. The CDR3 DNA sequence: TGTGCCAGCAGTACAGGGAACTATGGCTACACCTTC.

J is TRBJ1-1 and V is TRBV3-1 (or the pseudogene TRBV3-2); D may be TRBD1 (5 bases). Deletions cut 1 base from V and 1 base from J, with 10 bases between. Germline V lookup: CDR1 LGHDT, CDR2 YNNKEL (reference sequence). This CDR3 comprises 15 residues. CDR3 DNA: TGTGCCAGCAGCCAAGGTTTAAGGGGGAACACTGAAGCTTTCTTT. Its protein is CASSQGLRGNTEAFF.

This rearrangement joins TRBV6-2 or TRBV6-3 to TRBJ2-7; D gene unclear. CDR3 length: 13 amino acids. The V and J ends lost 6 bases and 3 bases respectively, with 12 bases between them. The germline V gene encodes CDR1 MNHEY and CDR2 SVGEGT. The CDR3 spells CASSISVVYEQYF. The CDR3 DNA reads TGTGCCAGCAGCATTTCCGTCGTCTACGAGCAGTACTTC.

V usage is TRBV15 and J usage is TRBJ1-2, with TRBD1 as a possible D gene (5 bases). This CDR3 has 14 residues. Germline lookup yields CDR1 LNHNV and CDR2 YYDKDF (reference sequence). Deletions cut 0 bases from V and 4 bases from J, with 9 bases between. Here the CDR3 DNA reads TGTGCCACCAGCAGAGATCGGGGGTCCTATGGCTACACCTTC. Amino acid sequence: CATSRDRGSYGYTF. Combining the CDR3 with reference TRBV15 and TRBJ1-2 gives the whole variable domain DAMVIQNPRYQVTQFGKPVTLSCSQTLNHNVMYWYQQKSSQAPKLLFHYYDKDFNNEADTPDNFQSRRPNTSFCFLDIRSPGLGDTAMYLCATSRDRGSYGYTFGSGTRLTVV.

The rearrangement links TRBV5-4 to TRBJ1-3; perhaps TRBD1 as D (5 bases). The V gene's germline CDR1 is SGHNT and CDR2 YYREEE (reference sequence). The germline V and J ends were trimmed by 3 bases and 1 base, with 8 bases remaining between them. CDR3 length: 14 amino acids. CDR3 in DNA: TGTGCCAGCAGCTCGACAGAATCTGGAAACACCATATATTTT. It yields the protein CASSSTESGNTIYF.

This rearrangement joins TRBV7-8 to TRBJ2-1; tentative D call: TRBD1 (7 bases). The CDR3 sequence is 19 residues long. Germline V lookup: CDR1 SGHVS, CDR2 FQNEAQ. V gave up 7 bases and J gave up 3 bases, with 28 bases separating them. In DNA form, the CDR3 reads TGTGCCAGCACCCTTATGGGGACAGAGGAGGGGTGGGACTACAATGAGCAGTTCTTC. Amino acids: CASTLMGTEEGWDYNEQFF. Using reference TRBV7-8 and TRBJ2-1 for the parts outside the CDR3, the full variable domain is GAGVSQSPRYKVAKRGQDVALRCDPISGHVSLFWYQQALGQGPEFLTYFQNEAQLDKSGLPSDRFFAERPEGSVSTLKIQRTQQEDSAVYLCASTLMGTEEGWDYNEQFFGPGTRLTVL.

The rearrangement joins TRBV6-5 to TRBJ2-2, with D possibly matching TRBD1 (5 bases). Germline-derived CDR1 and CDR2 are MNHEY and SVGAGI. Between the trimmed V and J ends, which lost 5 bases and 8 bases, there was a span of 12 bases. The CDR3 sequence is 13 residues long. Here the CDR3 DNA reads TGTGCCAGCAGTAACAGGTCACCGGGGGAGCTGTTTTTT. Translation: CASSNRSPGELFF.

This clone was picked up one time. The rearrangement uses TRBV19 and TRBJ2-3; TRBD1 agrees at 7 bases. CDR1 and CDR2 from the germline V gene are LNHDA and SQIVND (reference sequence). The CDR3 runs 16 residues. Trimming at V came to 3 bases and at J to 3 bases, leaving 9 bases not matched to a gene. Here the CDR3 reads CASSMGDRAWTDTQYF. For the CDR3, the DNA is TGTGCCAGTAGTATGGGTGACAGGGCTTGGACAGATACGCAGTATTTT.

The CDR3 nucleotides are TGTGCCAGCTCACCGGGCGGGACCCGCTTAGGCATTCAGTACTTC. This encodes CASSPGGTRLGIQYF. This rearrangement joins TRBV18 to TRBJ2-4, with TRBD2 as a possible D gene (6 bases). Germline V gene data show CDR1 as KGHSH and CDR2 as LQKENI. The CDR3 is 15 amino acids. V was cut by 3 bases and J by 9 bases, with 18 bases left in between.

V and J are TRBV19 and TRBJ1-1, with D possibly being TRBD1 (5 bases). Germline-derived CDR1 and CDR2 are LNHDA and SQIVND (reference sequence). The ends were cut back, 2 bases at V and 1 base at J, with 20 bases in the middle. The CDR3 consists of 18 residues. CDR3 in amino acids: CASSIRFGVAGSNTEAFF. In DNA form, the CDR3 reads TGTGCCAGTAGTATAAGATTTGGAGTGGCAGGGTCGAACACTGAAGCTTTCTTT.

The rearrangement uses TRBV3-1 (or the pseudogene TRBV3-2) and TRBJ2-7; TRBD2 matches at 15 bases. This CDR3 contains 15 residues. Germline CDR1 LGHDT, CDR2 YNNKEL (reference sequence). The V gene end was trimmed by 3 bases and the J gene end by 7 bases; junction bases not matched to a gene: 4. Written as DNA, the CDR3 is TGTGCCAGCAGCCACGGACTAGCGGGAGGGGGGGAGCAGTACTTC. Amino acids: CASSHGLAGGGEQYF.

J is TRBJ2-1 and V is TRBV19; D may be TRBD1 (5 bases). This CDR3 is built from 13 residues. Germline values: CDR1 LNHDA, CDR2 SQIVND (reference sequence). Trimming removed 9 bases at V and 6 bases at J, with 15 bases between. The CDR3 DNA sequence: TGTGCCAGCCAAAAAACAGGAGTCAATGAGCAGTTCTTC. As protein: CASQKTGVNEQFF.

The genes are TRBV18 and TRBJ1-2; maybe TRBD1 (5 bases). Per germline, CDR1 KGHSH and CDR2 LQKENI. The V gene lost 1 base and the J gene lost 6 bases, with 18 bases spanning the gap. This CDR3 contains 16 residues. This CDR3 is CASSPRPGREGHGYTF. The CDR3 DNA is TGTGCCAGCTCACCACGGCCCGGCAGGGAGGGCCATGGCTACACCTTC.

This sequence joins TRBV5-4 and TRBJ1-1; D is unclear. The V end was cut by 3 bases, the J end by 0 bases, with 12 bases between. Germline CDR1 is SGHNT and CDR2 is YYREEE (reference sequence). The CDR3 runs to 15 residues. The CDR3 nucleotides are TGTGCCAGCAGCTCTCGGGTCGGAGTGAACACTGAAGCTTTCTTT. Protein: CASSSRVGVNTEAFF. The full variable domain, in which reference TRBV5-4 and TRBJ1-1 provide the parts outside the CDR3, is ETGVTQSPTHLIKTRGQQVTLRCSSQSGHNTVSWYQQALGQGPQFIFQYYREEENGRGNFPPRFSGLQFPNYSSELNVNALELDDSALYLCASSSRVGVNTEAFFGQGTRLTVV.

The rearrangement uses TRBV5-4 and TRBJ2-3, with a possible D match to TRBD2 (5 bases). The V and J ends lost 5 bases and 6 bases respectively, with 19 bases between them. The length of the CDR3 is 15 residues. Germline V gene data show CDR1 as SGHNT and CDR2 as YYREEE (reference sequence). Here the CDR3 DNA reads TGTGCCAGCAGATTCACCGGGATCCCTGGGGATACGCAGTATTTT. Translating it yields CASRFTGIPGDTQYF.

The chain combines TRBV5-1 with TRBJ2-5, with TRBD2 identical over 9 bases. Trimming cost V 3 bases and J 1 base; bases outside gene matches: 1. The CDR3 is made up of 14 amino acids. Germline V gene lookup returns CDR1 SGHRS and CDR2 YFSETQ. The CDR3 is CASSSTSGQETQYF. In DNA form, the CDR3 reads TGCGCCAGCAGCTCGACTAGCGGCCAAGAGACCCAGTACTTC.

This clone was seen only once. CDR3 sequence (DNA): TGTGCCAGCAGCTTAGTCGGATACGGAGTAGAAGGCTACACCTTC. Its translation is CASSLVGYGVEGYTF. This chain links TRBV7-8 with TRBJ1-2; no firm D call. With 1 base removed from V and 8 bases from J, the gap between germline ends came to 17 bases. The V gene's germline CDR1 is SGHVS and CDR2 FQNEAQ. This CDR3 is 15 amino acids long. The full variable domain, with the rest looked up from reference TRBV7-8 and TRBJ1-2, is GAGVSQSPRYKVAKRGQDVALRCDPISGHVSLFWYQQALGQGPEFLTYFQNEAQLDKSGLPSDRFFAERPEGSVSTLKIQRTQQEDSAVYLCASSLVGYGVEGYTFGSGTRLTVV.

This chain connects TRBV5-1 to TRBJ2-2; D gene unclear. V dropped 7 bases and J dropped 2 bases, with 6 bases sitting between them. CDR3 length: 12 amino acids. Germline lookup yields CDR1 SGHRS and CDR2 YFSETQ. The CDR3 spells CASAVNTGELFF. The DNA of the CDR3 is TGCGCCAGCGCGGTAAACACCGGGGAGCTGTTTTTT.

The CDR3 nucleotides read TGTGCCAGCAGCCAAGTAGGGACTAGCGGGAGCTCCTACGAGCAGTACTTC. Amino acids: CASSQVGTSGSSYEQYF. This chain connects TRBV4-2 to TRBJ2-7, with 14 bases fitting TRBD2. This CDR3 contains 17 residues. In germline, CDR1 is LGHNA, CDR2 YNFKEQ. The V and J ends lost 1 base and 0 bases, in that order; junction bases with no gene match: 2.